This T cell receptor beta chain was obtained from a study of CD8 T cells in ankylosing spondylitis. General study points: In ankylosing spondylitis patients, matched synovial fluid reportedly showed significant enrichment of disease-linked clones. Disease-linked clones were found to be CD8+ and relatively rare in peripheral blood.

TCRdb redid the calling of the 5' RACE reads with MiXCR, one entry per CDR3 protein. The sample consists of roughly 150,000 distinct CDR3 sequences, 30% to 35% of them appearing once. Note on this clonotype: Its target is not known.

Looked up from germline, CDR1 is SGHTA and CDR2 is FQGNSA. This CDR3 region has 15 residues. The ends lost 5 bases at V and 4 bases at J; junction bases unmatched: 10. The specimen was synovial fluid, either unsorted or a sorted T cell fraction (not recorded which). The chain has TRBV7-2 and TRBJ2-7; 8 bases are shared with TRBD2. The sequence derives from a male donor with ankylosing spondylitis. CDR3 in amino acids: CASSLGAGAPYEQYF. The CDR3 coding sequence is TGTGCCAGCAGCCTCGGAGCGGGGGCCCCATACGAGCAGTACTTC. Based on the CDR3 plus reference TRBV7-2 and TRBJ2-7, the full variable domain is GAGVSQSPSNKVTEKGKDVELRCDPISGHTALYWYRQSLGQGLEFLIYFQGNSAPDKSGLPSDRFSAERTGGSVSTLTIQRTQQEDSAVYLCASSLGAGAPYEQYFGPGTRLTVT.